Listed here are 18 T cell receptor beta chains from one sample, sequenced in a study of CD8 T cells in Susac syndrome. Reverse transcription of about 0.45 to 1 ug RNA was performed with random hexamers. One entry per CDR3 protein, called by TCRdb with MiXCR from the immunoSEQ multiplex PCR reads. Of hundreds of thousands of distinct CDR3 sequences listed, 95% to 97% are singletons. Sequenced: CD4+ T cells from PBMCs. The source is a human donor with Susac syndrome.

CDR3 sequence: CASTRRDDGYTF. The CDR3 DNA follows: TGTGCCAGCACCAGAAGGGATGATGGCTACACCTTC. This rearrangement joins TRBV7-9 to TRBJ1-2; D is ambiguous. This CDR3 contains 12 residues. The ends were cut back, 7 bases at V and 6 bases at J, with 12 bases in the middle. Germline V lookup: CDR1 SEHNR, CDR2 FQNEAQ (reference sequence).

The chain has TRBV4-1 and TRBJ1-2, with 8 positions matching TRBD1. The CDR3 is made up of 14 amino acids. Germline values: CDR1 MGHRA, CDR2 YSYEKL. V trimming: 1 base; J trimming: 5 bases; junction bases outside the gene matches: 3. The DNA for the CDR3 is TGCGCCAGCAGCCAAGCGGACAGGGCGTATGGCTACACCTTC. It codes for CASSQADRAYGYTF.

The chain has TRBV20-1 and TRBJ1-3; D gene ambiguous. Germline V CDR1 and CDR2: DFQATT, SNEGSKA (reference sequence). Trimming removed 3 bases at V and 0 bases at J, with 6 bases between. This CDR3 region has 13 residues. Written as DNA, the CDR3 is TGCAGTGCTAGTTCCCACTCTGGAAACACCATATATTTT. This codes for CSASSHSGNTIYF.

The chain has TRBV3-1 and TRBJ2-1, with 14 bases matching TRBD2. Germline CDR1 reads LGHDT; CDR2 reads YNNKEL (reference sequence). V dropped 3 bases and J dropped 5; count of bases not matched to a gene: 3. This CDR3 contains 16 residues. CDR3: CASSQGTSGRNNEQFF. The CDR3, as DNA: TGTGCCAGCAGCCAGGGGACTAGCGGGAGAAACAATGAGCAGTTCTTC.

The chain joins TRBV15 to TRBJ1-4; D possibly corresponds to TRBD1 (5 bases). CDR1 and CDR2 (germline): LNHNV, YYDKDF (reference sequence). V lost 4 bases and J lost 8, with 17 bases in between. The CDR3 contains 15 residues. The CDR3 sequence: CATSNELGTAEKLFF. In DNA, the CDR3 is TGTGCCACCAGCAATGAACTTGGGACGGCAGAAAAACTGTTTTTT.

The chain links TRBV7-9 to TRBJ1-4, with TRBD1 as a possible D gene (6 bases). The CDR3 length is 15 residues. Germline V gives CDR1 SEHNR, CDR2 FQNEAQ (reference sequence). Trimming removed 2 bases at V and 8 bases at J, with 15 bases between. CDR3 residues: CASSLLRRGEEKLFF. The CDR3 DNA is TGTGCCAGCAGCTTATTACGCAGGGGAGAGGAAAAACTGTTTTTT. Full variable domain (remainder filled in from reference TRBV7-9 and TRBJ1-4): DTGVSQNPRHKITKRGQNVTFRCDPISEHNRLYWYRQTLGQGPEFLTYFQNEAQLEKSRLLSDRFSAERPKGSFSTLEIQRTEQGDSAMYLCASSLLRRGEEKLFFGSGTQLSVL.

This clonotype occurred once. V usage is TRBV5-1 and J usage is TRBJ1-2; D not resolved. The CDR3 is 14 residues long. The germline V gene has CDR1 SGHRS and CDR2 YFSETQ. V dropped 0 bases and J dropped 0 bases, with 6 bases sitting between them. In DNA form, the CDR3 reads TGCGCCAGCAGCTTGGACGGTACTAACTATGGCTACACCTTC. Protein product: CASSLDGTNYGYTF.

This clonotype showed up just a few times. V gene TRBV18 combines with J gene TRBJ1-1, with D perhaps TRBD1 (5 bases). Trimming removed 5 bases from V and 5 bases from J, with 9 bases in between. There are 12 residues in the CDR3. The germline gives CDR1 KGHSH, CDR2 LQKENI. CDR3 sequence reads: CASSVGGTEAFF. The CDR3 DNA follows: TGTGCCAGCTCAGTTGGGGGGACTGAAGCTTTCTTT. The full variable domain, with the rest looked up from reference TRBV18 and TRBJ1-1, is NAGVMQNPRHLVRRRGQEARLRCSPMKGHSHVYWYRQLPEEGLKFMVYLQKENIIDESGMPKERFSAEFPKEGPSILRIQQVVRGDSAAYFCASSVGGTEAFFGQGTRLTVV.

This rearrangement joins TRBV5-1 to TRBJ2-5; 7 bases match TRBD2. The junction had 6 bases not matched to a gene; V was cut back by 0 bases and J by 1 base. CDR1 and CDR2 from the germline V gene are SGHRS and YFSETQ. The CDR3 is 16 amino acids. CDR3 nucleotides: TGCGCCAGCAGCTTGGGCCGGGAGGCCCCCCAAGAGACCCAGTACTTC. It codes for CASSLGREAPQETQYF.

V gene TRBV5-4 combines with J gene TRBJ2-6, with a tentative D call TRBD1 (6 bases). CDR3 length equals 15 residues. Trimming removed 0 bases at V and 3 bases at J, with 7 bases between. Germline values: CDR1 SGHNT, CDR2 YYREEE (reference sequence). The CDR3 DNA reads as TGTGCCAGCAGCTTGGCAGGGGTTGGGGCCAACGTCCTGACTTTC. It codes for CASSLAGVGANVLTF.

CDR3 region: CASTPRTSGADTQYF. The CDR3 DNA sequence: TGTGCCAGCACCCCCCGGACTAGCGGGGCAGATACGCAGTATTTT. The chain is built from TRBV27 and TRBJ2-3, with 12 bases lining up with TRBD2. This CDR3 contains 15 residues. Losses at the gene ends were 7 bases for V and 4 bases for J; bases not matched to a gene: 6. The germline V gene encodes CDR1 MNHEY and CDR2 SMNVEV (reference sequence).

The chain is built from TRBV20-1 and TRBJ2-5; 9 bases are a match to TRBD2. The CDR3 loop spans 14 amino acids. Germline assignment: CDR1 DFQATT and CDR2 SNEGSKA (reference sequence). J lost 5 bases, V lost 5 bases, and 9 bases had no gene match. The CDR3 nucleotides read TGCAGTGCTCGTGAACTAGCGGGTGAGGAGACCCAGTACTTC. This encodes CSARELAGEETQYF.

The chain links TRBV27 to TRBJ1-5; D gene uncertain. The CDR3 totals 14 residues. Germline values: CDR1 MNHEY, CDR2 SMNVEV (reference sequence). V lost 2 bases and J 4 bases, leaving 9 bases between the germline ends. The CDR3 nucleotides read TGTGCCAGCAGTTTACAGCCGGTGAATCAGCCCCAGCATTTT. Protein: CASSLQPVNQPQHF.

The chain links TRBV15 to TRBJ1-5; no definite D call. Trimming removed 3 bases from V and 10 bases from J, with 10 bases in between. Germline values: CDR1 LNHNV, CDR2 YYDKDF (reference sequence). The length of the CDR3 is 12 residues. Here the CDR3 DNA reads TGTGCCACCAGCAGTGCGACGGGACCCCAGCATTTT. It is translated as CATSSATGPQHF.

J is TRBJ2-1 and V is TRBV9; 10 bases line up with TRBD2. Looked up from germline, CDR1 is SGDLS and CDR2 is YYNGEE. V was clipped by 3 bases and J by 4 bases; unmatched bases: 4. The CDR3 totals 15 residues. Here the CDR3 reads CASSASGRGYNEQFF. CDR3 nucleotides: TGTGCCAGCAGCGCAAGCGGGAGGGGTTACAATGAGCAGTTCTTC.

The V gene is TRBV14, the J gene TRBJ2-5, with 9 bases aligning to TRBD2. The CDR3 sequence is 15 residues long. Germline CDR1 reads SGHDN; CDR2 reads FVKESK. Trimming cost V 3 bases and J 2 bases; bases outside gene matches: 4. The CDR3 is CASSHSGRGQETQYF. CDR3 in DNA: TGTGCCAGCAGCCATAGCGGGAGAGGTCAAGAGACCCAGTACTTC.

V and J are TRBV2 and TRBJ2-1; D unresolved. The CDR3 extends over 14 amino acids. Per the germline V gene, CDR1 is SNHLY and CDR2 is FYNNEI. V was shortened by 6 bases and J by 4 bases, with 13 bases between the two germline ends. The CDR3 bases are TGTGCCAGCAGCCTTCAGACGGTGTACAATGAGCAGTTCTTC. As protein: CASSLQTVYNEQFF.

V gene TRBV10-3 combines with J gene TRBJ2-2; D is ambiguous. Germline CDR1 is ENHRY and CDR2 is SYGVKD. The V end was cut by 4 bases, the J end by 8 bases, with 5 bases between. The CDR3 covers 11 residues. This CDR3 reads CAISGDGELFF. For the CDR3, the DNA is TGTGCCATCAGTGGAGATGGGGAGCTGTTTTTT.